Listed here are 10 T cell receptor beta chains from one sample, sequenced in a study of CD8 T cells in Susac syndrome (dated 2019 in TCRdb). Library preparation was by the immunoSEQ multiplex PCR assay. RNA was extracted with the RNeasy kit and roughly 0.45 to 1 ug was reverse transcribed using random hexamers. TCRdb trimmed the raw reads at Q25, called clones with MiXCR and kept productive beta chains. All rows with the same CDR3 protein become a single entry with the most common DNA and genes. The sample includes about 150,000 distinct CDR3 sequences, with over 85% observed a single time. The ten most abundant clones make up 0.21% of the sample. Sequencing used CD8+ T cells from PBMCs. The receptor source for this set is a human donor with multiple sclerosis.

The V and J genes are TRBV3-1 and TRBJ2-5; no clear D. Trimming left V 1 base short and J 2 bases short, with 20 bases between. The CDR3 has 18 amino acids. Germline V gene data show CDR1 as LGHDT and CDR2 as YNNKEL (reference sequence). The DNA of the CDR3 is TGTGCCAGCAGCCAAGTCTTTGTAGTCGGACGTCCTCAAGAGACCCAGTACTTC. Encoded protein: CASSQVFVVGRPQETQYF.

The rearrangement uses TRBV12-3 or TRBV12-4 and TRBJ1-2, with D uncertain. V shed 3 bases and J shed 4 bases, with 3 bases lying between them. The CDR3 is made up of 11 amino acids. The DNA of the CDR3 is TGTGCCAGCAGTTTCGGCTATGGCTACACCTTC. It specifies CASSFGYGYTF.

CDR3: CASTTGVQETQYF. The CDR3, as DNA: TGTGCCAGCACGACAGGGGTCCAAGAGACCCAGTACTTC. The chain recombines TRBV12-3 or TRBV12-4 with TRBJ2-5; the match to TRBD1 covers 8 bases. The V and J ends lost 7 bases and 1 base, in that order; junction bases with no gene match: 2. The CDR3 is 13 amino acids.

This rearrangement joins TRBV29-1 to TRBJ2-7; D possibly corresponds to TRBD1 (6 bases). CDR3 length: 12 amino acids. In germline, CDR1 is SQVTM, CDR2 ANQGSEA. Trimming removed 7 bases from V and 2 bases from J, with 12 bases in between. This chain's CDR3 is CSARTDTYEQYF. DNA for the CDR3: TGCAGCGCCAGGACAGATACCTACGAGCAGTACTTC.

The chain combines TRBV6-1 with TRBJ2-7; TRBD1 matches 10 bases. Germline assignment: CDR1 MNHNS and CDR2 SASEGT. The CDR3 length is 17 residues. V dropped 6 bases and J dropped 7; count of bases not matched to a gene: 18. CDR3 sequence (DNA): TGTGCCAGCAGAAGCAGCTCCGGGACAGGGGTCTGGAAAGAGCAGTACTTC. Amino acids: CASRSSSGTGVWKEQYF.

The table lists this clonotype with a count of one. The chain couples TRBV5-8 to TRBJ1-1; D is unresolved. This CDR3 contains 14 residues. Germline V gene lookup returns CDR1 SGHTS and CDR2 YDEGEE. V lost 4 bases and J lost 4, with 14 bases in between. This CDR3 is CASSPEGSGTEAFF. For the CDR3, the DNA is TGTGCCAGCAGCCCCGAAGGGAGCGGCACTGAAGCTTTCTTT.

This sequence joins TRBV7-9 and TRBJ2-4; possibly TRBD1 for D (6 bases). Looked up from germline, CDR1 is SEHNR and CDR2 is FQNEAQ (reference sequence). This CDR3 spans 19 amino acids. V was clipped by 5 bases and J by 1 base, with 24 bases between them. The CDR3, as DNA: TGTGCCAGCAGCCCTCAGGGGCCAGGGAAAGAGGCGGCCAAAAACATTCAGTACTTC. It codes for CASSPQGPGKEAAKNIQYF.

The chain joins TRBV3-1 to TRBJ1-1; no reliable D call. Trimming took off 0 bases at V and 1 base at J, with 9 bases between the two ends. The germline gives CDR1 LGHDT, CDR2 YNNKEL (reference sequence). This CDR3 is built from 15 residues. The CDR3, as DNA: TGTGCCAGCAGCCAAGACCCCGGGTGGAACACTGAAGCTTTCTTT. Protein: CASSQDPGWNTEAFF.

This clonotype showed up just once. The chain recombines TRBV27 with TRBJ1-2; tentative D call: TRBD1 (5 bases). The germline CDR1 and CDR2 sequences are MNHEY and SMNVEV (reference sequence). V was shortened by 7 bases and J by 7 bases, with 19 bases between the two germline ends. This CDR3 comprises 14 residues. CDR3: CASTHVGGAGGYTF. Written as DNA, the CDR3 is TGTGCCAGCACCCACGTGGGAGGGGCGGGTGGCTACACCTTC.

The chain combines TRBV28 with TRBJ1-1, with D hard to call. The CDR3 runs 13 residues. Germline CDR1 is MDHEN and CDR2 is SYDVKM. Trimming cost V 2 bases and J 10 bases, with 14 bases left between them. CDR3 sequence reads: CASSLRPPRGAFF. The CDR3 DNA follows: TGTGCCAGCAGTTTAAGGCCCCCCCGGGGAGCTTTCTTT.